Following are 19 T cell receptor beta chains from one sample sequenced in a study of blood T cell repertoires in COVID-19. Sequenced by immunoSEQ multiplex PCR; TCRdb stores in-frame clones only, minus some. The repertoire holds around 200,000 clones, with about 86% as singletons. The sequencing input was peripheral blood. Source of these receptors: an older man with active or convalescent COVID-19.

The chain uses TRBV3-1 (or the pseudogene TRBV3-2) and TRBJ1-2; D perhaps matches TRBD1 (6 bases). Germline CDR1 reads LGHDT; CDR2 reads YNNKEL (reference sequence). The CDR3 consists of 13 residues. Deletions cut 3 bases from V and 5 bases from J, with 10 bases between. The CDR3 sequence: CASSQGQGYGYTF. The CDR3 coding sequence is TGTGCCAGCAGCCAGGGGCAGGGGTATGGCTACACCTTC.

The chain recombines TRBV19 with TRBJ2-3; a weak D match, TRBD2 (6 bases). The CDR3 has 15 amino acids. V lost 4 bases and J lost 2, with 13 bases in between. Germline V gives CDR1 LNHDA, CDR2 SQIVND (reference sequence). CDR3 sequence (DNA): TGTGCCAGTAGTACTGGCGGGGCCCTCACAGATACGCAGTATTTT. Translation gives CASSTGGALTDTQYF.

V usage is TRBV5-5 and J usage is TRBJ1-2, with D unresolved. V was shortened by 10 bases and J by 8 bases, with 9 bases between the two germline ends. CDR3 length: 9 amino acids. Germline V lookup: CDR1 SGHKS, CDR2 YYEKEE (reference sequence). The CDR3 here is CAPLLGYTF. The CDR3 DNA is TGTGCCCCCCTTTTGGGCTACACCTTC.

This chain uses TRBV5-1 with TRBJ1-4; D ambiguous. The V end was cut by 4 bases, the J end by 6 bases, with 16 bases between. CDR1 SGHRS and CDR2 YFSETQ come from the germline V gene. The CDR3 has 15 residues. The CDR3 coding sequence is TGCGCCAGCAGCGTGGAATCAGGAGGCTATGAAAAACTGTTTTTT. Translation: CASSVESGGYEKLFF.

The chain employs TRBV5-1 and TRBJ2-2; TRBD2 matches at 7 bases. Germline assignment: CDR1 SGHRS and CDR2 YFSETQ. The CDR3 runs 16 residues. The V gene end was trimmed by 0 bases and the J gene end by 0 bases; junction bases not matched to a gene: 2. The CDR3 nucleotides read TGCGCCAGCAGCTTGGGAGCGGGGACGAACACCGGGGAGCTGTTTTTT. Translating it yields CASSLGAGTNTGELFF.

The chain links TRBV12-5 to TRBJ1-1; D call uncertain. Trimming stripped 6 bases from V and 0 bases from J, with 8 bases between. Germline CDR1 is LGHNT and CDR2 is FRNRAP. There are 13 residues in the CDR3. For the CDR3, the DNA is TGTGCTAGTGGGTTGAGAGTGAACACTGAAGCTTTCTTT. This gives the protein CASGLRVNTEAFF.

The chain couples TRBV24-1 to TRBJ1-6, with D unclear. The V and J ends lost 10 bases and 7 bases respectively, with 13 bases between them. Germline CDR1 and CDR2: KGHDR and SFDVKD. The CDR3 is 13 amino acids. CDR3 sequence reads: CATPGFPNSPLHF. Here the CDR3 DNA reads TGTGCCACTCCGGGGTTCCCCAATTCACCCCTCCACTTT.

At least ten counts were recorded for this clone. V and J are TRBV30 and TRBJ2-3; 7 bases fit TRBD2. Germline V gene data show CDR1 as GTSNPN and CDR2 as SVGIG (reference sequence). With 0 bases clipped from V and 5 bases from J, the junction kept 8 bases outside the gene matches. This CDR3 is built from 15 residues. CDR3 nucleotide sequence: TGTGCCTGGAGTGTAAAAGCGGGACGAGGAGATACGCAGTATTTT. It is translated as CAWSVKAGRGDTQYF.

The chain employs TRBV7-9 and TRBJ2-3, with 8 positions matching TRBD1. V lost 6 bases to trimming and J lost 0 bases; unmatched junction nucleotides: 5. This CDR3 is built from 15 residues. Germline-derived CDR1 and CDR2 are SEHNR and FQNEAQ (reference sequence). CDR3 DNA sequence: TGTGCCAGCAGTCTCCAGGGGGCCAGCACAGATACGCAGTATTTT. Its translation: CASSLQGASTDTQYF.

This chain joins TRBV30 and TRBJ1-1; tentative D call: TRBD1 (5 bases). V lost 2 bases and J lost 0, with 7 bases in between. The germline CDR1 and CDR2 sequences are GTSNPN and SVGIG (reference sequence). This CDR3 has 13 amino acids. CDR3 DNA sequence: TGTGCCTGGAGTCCAGGGCTGAACACTGAAGCTTTCTTT. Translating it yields CAWSPGLNTEAFF.

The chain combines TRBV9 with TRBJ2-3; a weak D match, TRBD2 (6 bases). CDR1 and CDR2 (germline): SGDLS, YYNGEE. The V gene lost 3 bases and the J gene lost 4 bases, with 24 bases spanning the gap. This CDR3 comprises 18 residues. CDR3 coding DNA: TGTGCCAGCAGCGCGTTAGCAACTAGCCCTGGAGGCGCAGATACGCAGTATTTT. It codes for CASSALATSPGGADTQYF.

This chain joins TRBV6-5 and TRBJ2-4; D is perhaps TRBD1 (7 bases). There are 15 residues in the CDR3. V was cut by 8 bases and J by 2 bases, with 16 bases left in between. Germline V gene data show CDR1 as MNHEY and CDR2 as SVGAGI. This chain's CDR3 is CASSGPGGSKNIQYF. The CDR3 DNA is TGTGCCAGCTCCGGGCCAGGGGGGTCCAAAAACATTCAGTACTTC.

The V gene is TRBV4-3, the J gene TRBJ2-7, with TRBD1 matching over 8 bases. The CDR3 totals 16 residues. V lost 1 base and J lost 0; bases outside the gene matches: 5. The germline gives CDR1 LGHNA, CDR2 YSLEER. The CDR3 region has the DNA TGCGCCAGCAGCCAAGGACAGGGGAGGACCTCCTACGAGCAGTACTTC. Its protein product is CASSQGQGRTSYEQYF.

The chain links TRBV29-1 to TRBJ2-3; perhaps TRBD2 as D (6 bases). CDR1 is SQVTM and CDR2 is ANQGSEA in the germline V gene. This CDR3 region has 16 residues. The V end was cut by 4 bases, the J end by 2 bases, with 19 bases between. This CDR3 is CSVARSGAGNTDTQYF. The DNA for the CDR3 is TGCAGCGTTGCCCGATCGGGTGCGGGGAACACAGATACGCAGTATTTT.

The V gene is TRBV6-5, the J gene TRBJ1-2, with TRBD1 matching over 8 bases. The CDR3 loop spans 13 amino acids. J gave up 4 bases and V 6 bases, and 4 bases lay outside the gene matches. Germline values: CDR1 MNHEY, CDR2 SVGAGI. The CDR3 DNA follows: TGTGCCAGCAGGTACGGGACAGGCTATGGCTACACCTTC. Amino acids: CASRYGTGYGYTF.

CDR3 bases: TGTGCCAGCAGCCTGGCCATGGTGACCGGGGAGCTGTTTTTT. It translates to CASSLAMVTGELFF. This chain connects TRBV11-2 to TRBJ2-2, with no clear D. Germline values: CDR1 SGHAT, CDR2 FQNNGV. The CDR3 is 14 amino acids. V was trimmed by 5 bases and J by 5 bases, leaving 12 bases between them.

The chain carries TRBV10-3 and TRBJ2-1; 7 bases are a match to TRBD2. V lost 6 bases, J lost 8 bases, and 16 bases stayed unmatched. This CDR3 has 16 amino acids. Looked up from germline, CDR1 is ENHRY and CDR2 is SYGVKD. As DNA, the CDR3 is TGTGCCATCAGCCTGATTCCTAGCGGTCCCGGGGATGAGCAGTTCTTC. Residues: CAISLIPSGPGDEQFF.

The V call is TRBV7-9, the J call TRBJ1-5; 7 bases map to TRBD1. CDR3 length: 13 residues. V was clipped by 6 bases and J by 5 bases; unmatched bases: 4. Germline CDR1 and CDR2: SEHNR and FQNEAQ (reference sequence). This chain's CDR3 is CASSSGGYQPQHF. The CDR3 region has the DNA TGTGCCAGCAGTTCAGGGGGTTATCAGCCCCAGCATTTT. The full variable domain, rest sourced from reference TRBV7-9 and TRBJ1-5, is DTGVSQNPRHKITKRGQNVTFRCDPISEHNRLYWYRQTLGQGPEFLTYFQNEAQLEKSRLLSDRFSAERPKGSFSTLEIQRTEQGDSAMYLCASSSGGYQPQHFGDGTRLSIL.

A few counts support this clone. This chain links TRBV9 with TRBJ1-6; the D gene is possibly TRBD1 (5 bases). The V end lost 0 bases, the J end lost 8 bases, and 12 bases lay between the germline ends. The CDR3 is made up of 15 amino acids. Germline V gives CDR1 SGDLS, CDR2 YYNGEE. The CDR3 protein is CASSVGGRGDSPLHF. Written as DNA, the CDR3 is TGTGCCAGCAGCGTAGGAGGGAGGGGAGATTCACCCCTCCACTTT.